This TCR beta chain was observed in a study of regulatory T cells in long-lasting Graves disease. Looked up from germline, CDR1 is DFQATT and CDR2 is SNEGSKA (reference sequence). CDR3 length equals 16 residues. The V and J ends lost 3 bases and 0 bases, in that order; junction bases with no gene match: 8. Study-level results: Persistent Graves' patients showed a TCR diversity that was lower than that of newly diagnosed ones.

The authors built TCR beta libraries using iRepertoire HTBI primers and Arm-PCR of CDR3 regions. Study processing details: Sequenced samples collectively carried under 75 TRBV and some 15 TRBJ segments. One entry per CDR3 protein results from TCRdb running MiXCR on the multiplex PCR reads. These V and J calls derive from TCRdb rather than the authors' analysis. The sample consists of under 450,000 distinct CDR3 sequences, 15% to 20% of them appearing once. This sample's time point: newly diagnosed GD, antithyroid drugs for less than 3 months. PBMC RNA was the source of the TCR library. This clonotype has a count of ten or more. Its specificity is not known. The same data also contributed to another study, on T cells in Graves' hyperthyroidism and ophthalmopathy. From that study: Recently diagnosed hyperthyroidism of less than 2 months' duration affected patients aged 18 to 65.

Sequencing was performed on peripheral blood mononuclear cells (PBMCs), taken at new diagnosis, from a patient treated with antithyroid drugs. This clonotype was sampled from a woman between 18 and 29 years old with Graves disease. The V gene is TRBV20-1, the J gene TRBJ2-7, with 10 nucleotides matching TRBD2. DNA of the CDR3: TGCAGTGCTAGCCCCCCAGCGGGAGGGGCCTCCTACGAGCAGTACTTC. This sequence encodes CSASPPAGGASYEQYF.